This entry lists 30 T cell receptor beta chains sequenced from one sample in a study of blood T cell repertoires in COVID-19. Sequencing was performed with immunoSEQ multiplex PCR; in TCRdb, only in-frame clones are kept and a portion is missing. The sample includes 170,000 or so clones, about 83% of them seen just once. Sequencing was done on a sample of peripheral blood. The receptors were sampled from a human donor in a cohort sampled during active COVID-19.

The rearrangement links TRBV19 to TRBJ2-2; 10 bases are a match to TRBD2. Unmatched junction bases numbered 3, after V lost 5 bases and J lost 6 bases. The CDR3 is 14 amino acids. Per the germline V gene, CDR1 is LNHDA and CDR2 is SQIVND (reference sequence). CDR3 nucleotide sequence: TGTGCCAGTAGTCTAGCGGGGGTTGCCGGGGAGCTGTTTTTT. Its translation is CASSLAGVAGELFF. The full variable domain, its missing parts supplied by reference TRBV19 and TRBJ2-2, is DGGITQSPKYLFRKEGQNVTLSCEQNLNHDAMYWYRQDPGQGLRLIYYSQIVNDFQKGDIAEGYSVSREKKESFPLTVTSAQKNPTAFYLCASSLAGVAGELFFGEGSRLTVL.

V usage is TRBV19 and J usage is TRBJ2-7; tentative D call: TRBD2 (7 bases). CDR3 length: 17 amino acids. Germline CDR1 LNHDA, CDR2 SQIVND (reference sequence). V was shortened by 6 bases and J by 2 bases, with 23 bases between the two germline ends. The DNA of the CDR3 is TGTGCCAGTAGCCCCCTGGGAGGGGGAGGGGCCCCCTACGAGCAGTACTTC. Protein product: CASSPLGGGGAPYEQYF.

The chain uses TRBV27 and TRBJ2-7; 7 positions agree with TRBD1. The trim removed 6 bases at V and 6 bases at J, leaving 8 bases unmatched. CDR3 length: 13 amino acids. CDR1 is MNHEY, CDR2 SMNVEV, per germline (reference sequence). Written as DNA, the CDR3 is TGTGCCAGCAGACCCGGGACAGATGCCGAGCAGTACTTC. Translating it yields CASRPGTDAEQYF.

V usage is TRBV27 and J usage is TRBJ2-3; D may be TRBD2 (5 bases). The CDR3 contains 17 residues. Germline lookup yields CDR1 MNHEY and CDR2 SMNVEV (reference sequence). The V gene lost 0 bases and the J gene lost 3 bases, with 16 bases spanning the gap. CDR3 amino acids: CASSLSPPGSGTDTQYF. The DNA of the CDR3 is TGTGCCAGCAGTTTATCCCCTCCGGGGTCGGGTACAGATACGCAGTATTTT.

This clone is a singleton in its sample. The chain is built from TRBV19 and TRBJ2-5; 7 positions agree with TRBD1. Per germline, CDR1 LNHDA and CDR2 SQIVND (reference sequence). Trimming cost V 3 bases and J 1 base; bases outside gene matches: 5. The CDR3 contains 15 residues. The CDR3 DNA follows: TGTGCCAGTAGTATGATGGGACAGCCCCAAGAGACCCAGTACTTC. It is translated as CASSMMGQPQETQYF.

This chain uses TRBV25-1 with TRBJ1-4, with D maybe TRBD1 (6 bases). Trimming left V 3 bases short and J 0 bases short, with 11 bases between. This CDR3 has 16 residues. Germline CDR1 reads MGHDK; CDR2 reads SYGVNS. CDR3 sequence: CASSDLGAATNEKLFF. The CDR3 DNA follows: TGTGCCAGCAGTGATCTGGGGGCGGCAACTAATGAAAAACTGTTTTTT.

The gene calls are TRBV5-1 and TRBJ2-1, with a weak D call TRBD2 (5 bases). CDR1 is SGHRS and CDR2 is YFSETQ in the germline V gene. This CDR3 is built from 14 residues. V lost 1 base, J lost 9 bases, and 14 bases lay in between. CDR3: CASSLKGELSEQFF. In nucleotides, the CDR3 is TGCGCCAGCAGCTTGAAGGGAGAATTGAGTGAGCAGTTCTTC.

The chain employs TRBV4-1 and TRBJ2-2, with 9 bases that match TRBD1. The J segment lost 3 bases and the V segment lost 4 bases, leaving 6 bases of the junction unmatched. The V gene's germline CDR1 is MGHRA and CDR2 YSYEKL. CDR3 length: 16 amino acids. The CDR3 reads CASSPGQGPYTGELFF. The CDR3 nucleotides are TGCGCCAGCAGCCCCGGACAGGGGCCGTACACCGGGGAGCTGTTTTTT.

This clone turned up a few times. The V call is TRBV27, the J call TRBJ1-1; 11 nucleotides agree with TRBD1. This CDR3 has 15 residues. V was pared by 5 bases and J by 2 bases, with 4 bases of the junction left unmatched. Germline V lookup: CDR1 MNHEY, CDR2 SMNVEV (reference sequence). This CDR3 reads CASSPRTGGNTEAFF. CDR3 coding DNA: TGTGCCAGCAGTCCACGGACAGGGGGCAACACTGAAGCTTTCTTT.

This chain links TRBV5-1 with TRBJ2-1, with TRBD2 matching 7 bases. This CDR3 is built from 15 residues. Trimming removed 3 bases from V and 4 bases from J; junction bases left unmatched: 7. Germline V gene lookup returns CDR1 SGHRS and CDR2 YFSETQ. The CDR3 DNA sequence: TGCGCCAGCAGCTCGTGGGGGGGACCTTACAATGAGCAGTTCTTC. Amino acid sequence: CASSSWGGPYNEQFF.

The chain couples TRBV27 to TRBJ2-7; the D gene is possibly TRBD1 (5 bases). The CDR3 extends over 15 amino acids. V lost 4 bases and J 0 bases, leaving 13 bases between the germline ends. Germline V gene sequence: CDR1 MNHEY, CDR2 SMNVEV (reference sequence). CDR3 bases: TGTGCCAGCAGTTCCAGGGTAGGGGCCTCCTACGAGCAGTACTTC. This sequence encodes CASSSRVGASYEQYF.

The V and J genes are TRBV28 and TRBJ2-1; 10 bases are shared with TRBD2. After removal of 2 bases from V and 4 bases from J, the junction contained 5 bases not matched to a gene. Germline V CDR1 and CDR2: MDHEN, SYDVKM. The CDR3 consists of 16 residues. The CDR3 nucleotides read TGTGCCAGCAGTTTACTAGCGGGAGTGGGTTACAATGAGCAGTTCTTC. Its translation is CASSLLAGVGYNEQFF.

As for this clone: The sample carries other DNA sequences with the same CDR3. The chain links TRBV7-2 to TRBJ2-7; 7 nucleotides line up with TRBD2. This CDR3 has 14 residues. Germline CDR1 reads SGHTA; CDR2 reads FQGNSA. With V trimmed by 1 base and J by 3 bases, 3 bases remained unmatched. The CDR3 region has the DNA TGTGCCAGCAGCTTAGGGGGGGGTAGCTACGAGCAGTACTTC. It yields the protein CASSLGGGSYEQYF.

The chain has TRBV3-1 (or the pseudogene TRBV3-2) and TRBJ1-6; D might be TRBD1 (6 bases). V was trimmed by 3 bases and J by 6 bases, leaving 12 bases between them. CDR1 is LGHDT and CDR2 is YNNKEL in the germline V gene (reference sequence). The length of the CDR3 is 15 residues. The CDR3, as DNA: TGTGCCAGCAGCCAGGGACAACTAATTAATTCACCCCTCCACTTT. Translating gives CASSQGQLINSPLHF.

The DNA of the CDR3 is TGTGCCAGCAGAGGAGCGGTATACACCGGGGAGCTGTTTTTT. Translating it yields CASRGAVYTGELFF. The rearrangement joins TRBV27 to TRBJ2-2, with a weak D call TRBD2 (5 bases). Germline-derived CDR1 and CDR2 are MNHEY and SMNVEV (reference sequence). The CDR3 is 14 residues long. The V and J ends lost 6 bases and 3 bases respectively, with 11 bases between them.

The rearrangement links TRBV7-3 to TRBJ2-1, with 13 bases matching TRBD2. Germline assignment: CDR1 SGHTA and CDR2 FQGTGA. V lost 6 bases, J lost 7 bases, and 6 bases stayed unmatched. The CDR3 extends over 15 amino acids. CDR3 bases: TGTGCCAGCAGTTCAGGACTAGCGGGAGCAAATGAGCAGTTCTTC. This translates into CASSSGLAGANEQFF. The complete variable domain, with remaining parts taken from reference TRBV7-3 and TRBJ2-1, reads GAGVSQTPSNKVTEKGKYVELRCDPISGHTALYWYRQSLGQGPEFLIYFQGTGAADDSGLPNDRFFAVRPEGSVSTLKIQRTERGDSAVYLCASSSGLAGANEQFFGPGTRLTVL.

The chain is built from TRBV19 and TRBJ1-1; no clear D. CDR3 size: 15 residues. V was clipped by 6 bases and J by 0 bases, with 14 bases between them. CDR1 LNHDA and CDR2 SQIVND come from the germline V gene (reference sequence). The CDR3 region is CASSIGENMNTEAFF. CDR3 nucleotides: TGTGCCAGTAGCATCGGGGAGAACATGAACACTGAAGCTTTCTTT.

This sequence joins TRBV7-9 and TRBJ2-5; D is perhaps TRBD1 (6 bases). This CDR3 contains 13 residues. Germline assignment: CDR1 SEHNR and CDR2 FQNEAQ (reference sequence). V gave up 5 bases and J gave up 2 bases, with 9 bases separating them. CDR3 in DNA: TGTGCCAGCAGCCCGGGACATCAAGAGACCCAGTACTTC. This codes for CASSPGHQETQYF.

The chain recombines TRBV29-1 with TRBJ2-7, with D tentatively TRBD1 (5 bases). CDR1 SQVTM and CDR2 ANQGSEA come from the germline V gene. The CDR3 consists of 11 residues. V was clipped by 6 bases and J by 7 bases, with 13 bases between them. The CDR3, as DNA: TGCAGCGTCCGACAGCATTGGGAGCAGTACTTC. Protein: CSVRQHWEQYF.

This chain uses TRBV7-2 with TRBJ1-5; D may be TRBD1 (6 bases). The CDR3 sequence is 16 residues long. V was shortened by 1 base and J by 1 base, with 11 bases between the two germline ends. The V gene's germline CDR1 is SGHTA and CDR2 FQGNSA. This CDR3 is CASSLVGGDSNQPQHF. The CDR3 bases are TGTGCCAGCAGCTTAGTAGGGGGGGACAGCAATCAGCCCCAGCATTTT.

The chain combines TRBV7-2 with TRBJ2-1; D not certain. Germline V gives CDR1 SGHTA, CDR2 FQGNSA. This CDR3 contains 15 residues. The V and J ends lost 5 bases and 0 bases respectively, with 11 bases between them. The CDR3, as DNA: TGTGCCAGCAGCGCCAGTGCAAGCTCCTACAATGAGCAGTTCTTC. This gives the protein CASSASASSYNEQFF.

This chain uses TRBV28 with TRBJ1-2, with a weak D call TRBD1 (5 bases). Trimming left V 3 bases short and J 1 base short, with 9 bases between. Germline loops: CDR1 MDHEN, CDR2 SYDVKM. This CDR3 comprises 14 residues. The CDR3, as DNA: TGTGCCAGCAGTTTTTTGACAGTTAACTATGGCTACACCTTC. It yields the protein CASSFLTVNYGYTF.

In this sample, this clone turned up once. The chain carries TRBV10-3 and TRBJ2-1, with 10 bases lining up with TRBD2. Per the germline V gene, CDR1 is ENHRY and CDR2 is SYGVKD. This CDR3 comprises 17 residues. Trimming at V came to 7 bases and at J to 3 bases, leaving 12 bases not matched to a gene. The CDR3 loop is CAITLSLAGAGYNEQFF. The CDR3 DNA sequence: TGTGCCATCACCCTATCGCTAGCGGGAGCAGGCTACAATGAGCAGTTCTTC.

V is TRBV11-2 and J is TRBJ2-7; 14 bases map to TRBD2. CDR1 is SGHAT and CDR2 is FQNNGV in the germline V gene. This CDR3 is 17 amino acids long. With V trimmed by 4 bases and J by 4 bases, 9 bases remained unmatched. The CDR3 region has the DNA TGTGCCAGCAGCTCCCGACTAGCGGGAGGGCTCCCGTACGAGCAGTACTTC. Translation: CASSSRLAGGLPYEQYF.

The chain uses TRBV7-2 and TRBJ2-7, with 15 positions matching TRBD2. The V and J ends lost 5 bases and 5 bases, in that order; junction bases with no gene match: 4. The CDR3 has 15 residues. Germline values: CDR1 SGHTA, CDR2 FQGNSA. DNA for the CDR3: TGTGCCAGCAGCCCGGGACTAGCGGGGGGCAACGAGCAGTACTTC. Its translation: CASSPGLAGGNEQYF.

The rearrangement uses TRBV4-1 and TRBJ2-5; 11 bases agree with TRBD2. Germline CDR1 is MGHRA and CDR2 is YSYEKL. CDR3 size: 18 residues. The V gene end was trimmed by 2 bases and the J gene end by 1 base; junction bases not matched to a gene: 9. The CDR3 DNA reads as TGCGCCAGCAGCCAATTACTAGCGGGAGATCCTAGCCAAGAGACCCAGTACTTC. Protein sequence: CASSQLLAGDPSQETQYF.

The chain carries TRBV28 and TRBJ1-3; D not resolved. The CDR3 runs to 16 residues. V gave up 8 bases and J gave up 0 bases, with 17 bases separating them. Per the germline V gene, CDR1 is MDHEN and CDR2 is SYDVKM. As DNA, the CDR3 is TGTGCCAGCTCGGCCTCACTGAGCGGCTCTGGAAACACCATATATTTT. Protein product: CASSASLSGSGNTIYF. The full variable domain, completed using reference TRBV28 and TRBJ1-3, is DVKVTQSSRYLVKRTGEKVFLECVQDMDHENMFWYRQDPGLGLRLIYFSYDVKMKEKGDIPEGYSVSREKKERFSLILESASTNQTSMYLCASSASLSGSGNTIYFGEGSWLTVV.

V usage is TRBV12-3 or TRBV12-4 and J usage is TRBJ1-5; D uncertain. The V and J ends lost 3 bases and 4 bases respectively, with 7 bases between them. CDR3 size: 13 residues. The CDR3 sequence is CASSLRANQPQHF. CDR3 nucleotides: TGTGCCAGCAGTTTGCGCGCGAATCAGCCCCAGCATTTT.

The V and J genes are TRBV5-1 and TRBJ2-3, with D perhaps matching TRBD2 (5 bases). Germline V CDR1 and CDR2: SGHRS, YFSETQ. V lost 3 bases and J 5 bases, leaving 10 bases between the germline ends. This CDR3 comprises 13 residues. The CDR3 spells CASSSKEVDTQYF. CDR3 bases: TGCGCCAGCAGCTCCAAGGAGGTAGATACGCAGTATTTT.

The chain employs TRBV18 and TRBJ2-2; 8 positions match TRBD1. The CDR3 has 18 residues. Trimming took 6 bases from V and 5 from J; bases not matched to a gene: 17. Looked up from germline, CDR1 is KGHSH and CDR2 is LQKENI. Written as DNA, the CDR3 is TGTGCCAGCTCGAGTTTTGCCCCTGTCAGGGGGCTTACCGGGGAGCTGTTTTTT. This translates into CASSSFAPVRGLTGELFF.